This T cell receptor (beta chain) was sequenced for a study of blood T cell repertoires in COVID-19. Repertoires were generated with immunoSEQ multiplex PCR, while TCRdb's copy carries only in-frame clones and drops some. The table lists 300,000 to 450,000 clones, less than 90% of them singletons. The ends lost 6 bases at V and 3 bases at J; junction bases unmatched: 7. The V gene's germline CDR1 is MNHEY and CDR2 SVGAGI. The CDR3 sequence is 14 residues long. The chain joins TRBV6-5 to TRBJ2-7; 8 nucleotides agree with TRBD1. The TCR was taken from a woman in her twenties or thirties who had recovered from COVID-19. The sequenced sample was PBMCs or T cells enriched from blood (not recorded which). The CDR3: CASSARGTGYEQYF. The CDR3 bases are TGTGCCAGCAGCGCCCGAGGGACAGGCTACGAGCAGTACTTC.